This entry concerns a single T cell receptor beta chain. Antigen: not known. Mismatch with germline at one junction end may stem from a read error. The sample belongs to a study of tumor-infiltrating lymphocytes in primary liver carcinoma. The study's findings and limits: Overlap between tumor regions exceeded overlap of tumor with adjacent tissue or blood.

Starting from 500 ng of total RNA, TCR beta cDNA was produced with a primer in the constant region. Library construction for TCR beta comprised three nested multiplex PCR rounds performed with slightly modified ARM-PCR. The first two PCR rounds used TRBV1-TRBV30 forward primers with a C-beta reverse primer, 10 cycles each. TCRdb re-called the multiplex PCR reads with MiXCR, one entry per CDR3 protein. Of around 120,000 distinct CDR3 sequences in the sample, under 70% were seen once. Germline CDR1 and CDR2: SGHVS and FQNEAQ. The CDR3 has 13 amino acids. The roughly 20-34 mg bulk tissue piece was not sorted before simultaneous RNA and DNA extraction.

Sequences were obtained from tumor-adjacent normal liver tissue. This chain uses TRBV7-8 with TRBJ2-1; TRBD1 agrees at 9 bases. The receptor was derived from a woman aged 60 to 75 with primary liver carcinoma and hepatitis B virus infection. This chain's CDR3 is CASGLVRDRVQFF. CDR3 in DNA: TGTGCCAGCGGCTTAGTGCGGGACAGGGTTCAGTTCTTC.